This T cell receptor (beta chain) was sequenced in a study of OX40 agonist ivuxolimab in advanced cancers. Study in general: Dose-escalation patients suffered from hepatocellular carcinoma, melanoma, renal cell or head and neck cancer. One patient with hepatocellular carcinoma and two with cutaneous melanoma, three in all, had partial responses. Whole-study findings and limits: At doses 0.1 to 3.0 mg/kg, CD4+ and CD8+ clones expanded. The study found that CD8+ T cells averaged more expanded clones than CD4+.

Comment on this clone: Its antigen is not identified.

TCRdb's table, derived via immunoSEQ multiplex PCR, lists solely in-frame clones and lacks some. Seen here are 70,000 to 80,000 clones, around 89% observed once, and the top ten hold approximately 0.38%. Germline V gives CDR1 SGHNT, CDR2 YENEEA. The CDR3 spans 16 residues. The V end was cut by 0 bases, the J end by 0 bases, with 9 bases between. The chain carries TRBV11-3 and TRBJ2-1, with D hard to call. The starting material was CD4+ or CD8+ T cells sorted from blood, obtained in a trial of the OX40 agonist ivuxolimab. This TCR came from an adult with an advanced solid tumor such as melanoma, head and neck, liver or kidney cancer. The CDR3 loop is CASSLDGVASYNEQFF. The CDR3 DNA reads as TGTGCCAGCAGCTTAGATGGGGTTGCCTCCTACAATGAGCAGTTCTTC.